The 12 T cell receptor beta chains presented below share a single source sample, sequenced in a study of low-dose radiotherapy and immunotherapy resistance in tumors. TRAV and TRBV primers primed cDNA for both TCRalpha and TCRbeta. Over roughly 19 PCR cycles, TCRs were amplified from a constant-region primer and V-primer adapter. TCRdb redid the calling of the reads with MiXCR, one entry per CDR3 protein. The table records some 71,000 distinct CDR3 sequences, around 29% of them present only once. As to time point: before trial treatment. This specimen consisted of PBMCs, obtained before treatment. These receptors originate from a female donor with ovarian cancer.

The rearrangement joins TRBV28 to TRBJ1-5; no clear D. The germline gives CDR1 MDHEN, CDR2 SYDVKM. The CDR3 length is 13 residues. V was cut by 7 bases and J by 9 bases, with 16 bases left in between. Here the CDR3 DNA reads TGTGCCAGCACCCGGACCCTGGGGAGGCCCCAGCATTTT. It translates to CASTRTLGRPQHF.

There are many counts of this clonotype. V and J are TRBV29-1 and TRBJ2-5; TRBD1 aligns across 9 bases. J gave up 4 bases and V 2 bases, and 5 bases lay outside the gene matches. The CDR3 runs to 14 residues. CDR1 and CDR2 from the germline V gene are SQVTM and ANQGSEA. CDR3 bases: TGCAGCGTTGAAAACGGACAGGGGTTAGAGACCCAGTACTTC. Amino acids: CSVENGQGLETQYF.

Ten or more counts support this clonotype. The V call is TRBV28, the J call TRBJ1-1; D unresolved. The CDR3 extends over 11 amino acids. CDR1 is MDHEN and CDR2 is SYDVKM in the germline V gene. V was pared by 6 bases and J by 0 bases, with 2 bases between. The CDR3 region is CASRLNTEAFF. The CDR3 DNA is TGTGCCAGCAGACTGAACACTGAAGCTTTCTTT.

The chain recombines TRBV4-1 with TRBJ1-4; D not resolved. The V end lost 5 bases, the J end lost 3 bases, and 19 bases lay between the germline ends. This CDR3 has 17 residues. The germline V gene has CDR1 MGHRA and CDR2 YSYEKL. The CDR3 protein is CASSLRPDKASNEKLFF. The CDR3 nucleotides read TGCGCCAGCAGCTTACGTCCTGACAAGGCCTCTAATGAAAAACTGTTTTTT.

This clonotype was counted between two and nine times. The V gene is TRBV6-2 or TRBV6-3, the J gene TRBJ1-5, with TRBD1 as a possible D gene (6 bases). The length of the CDR3 is 17 residues. Trimming shortened V by 5 bases and J by 1 base, and 18 bases separated the two germline ends. Per germline, CDR1 MNHEY and CDR2 SVGEGT. CDR3 nucleotide sequence: TGTGCCAGCAGTCCCCCCCCGGGGGCAGGAAGCAATCAGCCCCAGCATTTT. Amino acids: CASSPPPGAGSNQPQHF.

This clonotype was seen many times. V and J are TRBV25-1 and TRBJ2-1; TRBD2 agrees at 7 bases. Losses at the gene ends were 3 bases for V and 1 base for J; bases not matched to a gene: 6. Germline V CDR1 and CDR2: MGHDK, SYGVNS. This CDR3 is built from 16 residues. The CDR3 loop reads CASSDYTGRSYNEQFF. In nucleotides, the CDR3 is TGTGCCAGCAGTGATTACACCGGGAGGTCCTACAATGAGCAGTTCTTC.

A single count supports this clonotype. J is TRBJ2-1 and V is TRBV5-1, with 10 bases lining up with TRBD2. Trimming at V came to 0 bases and at J to 6 bases, leaving 6 bases not matched to a gene. The CDR3 has 16 residues. Germline V lookup: CDR1 SGHRS, CDR2 YFSETQ. In nucleotides, the CDR3 is TGCGCCAGCAGCTTGGCCTTAGCGGGAGGCGTCAATGAGCAGTTCTTC. It codes for CASSLALAGGVNEQFF.

This clonotype was detected many times. This chain joins TRBV7-2 and TRBJ1-2, with 8 bases lining up with TRBD1. Germline-derived CDR1 and CDR2 are SGHTA and FQGNSA. The CDR3 has 14 residues. V was clipped by 1 base and J by 3 bases; unmatched bases: 1. The DNA for the CDR3 is TGTGCCAGCAGCTTAGTACAGGGGGACTATGGCTACACCTTC. It codes for CASSLVQGDYGYTF.

At least ten counts were recorded for this clonotype. The gene calls are TRBV7-3 and TRBJ2-6, with D uncertain. V was clipped by 3 bases and J by 4 bases, with 10 bases between them. CDR1 and CDR2 (germline): SGHTA, FQGTGA. The CDR3 consists of 15 residues. DNA of the CDR3: TGTGCCAGCAGCTTCGGACCGAGCGGGGCCAACGTCCTGACTTTC. Translated, it gives CASSFGPSGANVLTF.

This clonotype was found many times. The rearrangement uses TRBV11-2 and TRBJ1-6; the D gene is possibly TRBD1 (6 bases). Germline CDR1 SGHAT, CDR2 FQNNGV. V was shortened by 5 bases and J by 4 bases, with 12 bases between the two germline ends. This CDR3 contains 15 residues. The CDR3 sequence: CASSLGGQYNSPLHF. The CDR3 nucleotides are TGTGCCAGCAGCCTAGGGGGACAATATAATTCACCCCTCCACTTT.

The chain couples TRBV6-5 to TRBJ2-7; 12 nucleotides align to TRBD2. This CDR3 has 15 amino acids. CDR1 is MNHEY and CDR2 is SVGAGI in the germline V gene. V shed 4 bases, J shed 5 bases, and the junction held 6 bases outside the gene matches. The CDR3 protein is CASSFNRLAGDEQYF. The CDR3 DNA reads as TGTGCCAGCAGTTTCAACCGACTAGCGGGAGACGAGCAGTACTTC.

At least ten counts were recorded for this clonotype. This chain links TRBV5-1 with TRBJ1-1; 10 positions agree with TRBD1. J was trimmed by 5 bases and V by 5 bases; bases with no gene match: 6. The CDR3 has 14 amino acids. Germline lookup yields CDR1 SGHRS and CDR2 YFSETQ. The CDR3 protein is CASSQGQGGTEAFF. DNA for the CDR3: TGCGCCAGCAGTCAAGGACAGGGGGGGACTGAAGCTTTCTTT.